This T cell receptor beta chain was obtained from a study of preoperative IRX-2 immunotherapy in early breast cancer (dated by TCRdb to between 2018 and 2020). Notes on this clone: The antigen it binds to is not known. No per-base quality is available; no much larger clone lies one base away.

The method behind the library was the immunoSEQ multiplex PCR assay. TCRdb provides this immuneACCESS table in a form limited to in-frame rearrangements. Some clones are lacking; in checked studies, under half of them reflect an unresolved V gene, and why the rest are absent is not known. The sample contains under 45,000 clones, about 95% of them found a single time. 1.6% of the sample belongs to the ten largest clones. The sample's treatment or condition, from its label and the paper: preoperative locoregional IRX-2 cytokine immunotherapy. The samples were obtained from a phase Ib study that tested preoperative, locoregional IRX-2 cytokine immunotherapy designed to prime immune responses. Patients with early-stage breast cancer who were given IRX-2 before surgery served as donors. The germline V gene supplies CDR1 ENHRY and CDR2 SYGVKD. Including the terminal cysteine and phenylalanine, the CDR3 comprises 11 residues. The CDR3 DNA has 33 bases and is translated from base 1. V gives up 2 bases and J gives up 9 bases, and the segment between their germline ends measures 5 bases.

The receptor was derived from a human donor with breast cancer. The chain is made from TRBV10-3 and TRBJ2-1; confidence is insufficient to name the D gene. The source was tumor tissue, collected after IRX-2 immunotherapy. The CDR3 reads CAISEGIEQFF. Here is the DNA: TGTGCCATCAGTGAGGGGATTGAGCAGTTCTTC.